This T cell receptor delta chain comes out of a study of γδ T cells in repeated Plasmodium falciparum infection. Study information: Malaria-naive adults were infected with P. falciparum NF54 four times over around 600 days. Malian gammadelta TCRs were studied during no-transmission periods and across acute malaria episodes. Sampling occurred at baseline, pre-infection for selected infections, and 21 days post-infection.

TCRdb reanalysed the multiplex PCR reads via CATT. Of roughly 93,000 delta-chain clones in the sample, 0.75% to 1% were seen once. CDR3 length: 15 residues. Looked up from germline, CDR1 is GEAIGNYY and CDR2 is EKD. This clone appeared a few times. The protein that TCRdb holds for this DNA derives from a much larger clone and differs from the translated DNA at residue 3, which likely indicates a read error; the protein shown here is translated from the DNA. Flow sorting of PBMC yielded separate Vgamma9/Vdelta2+ and Vdelta2-negative gammadelta T cell populations for bulk repertoire analysis. The receptor was derived from a pool of human donors (malaria-infected and uninfected, not separated). The chain combines TRDV2 with TRDJ1; no clear D. The J gene comes from matching the DNA to germline here; TCRdb lacks it. Sequencing was carried out using gamma-delta T cells from blood. The CDR3 loop reads CARDTLGPRSDKLIF. CDR3 sequence (DNA): TGTGCCCGTGACACGTTGGGTCCCAGGAGCGATAAACTCATCTTT.